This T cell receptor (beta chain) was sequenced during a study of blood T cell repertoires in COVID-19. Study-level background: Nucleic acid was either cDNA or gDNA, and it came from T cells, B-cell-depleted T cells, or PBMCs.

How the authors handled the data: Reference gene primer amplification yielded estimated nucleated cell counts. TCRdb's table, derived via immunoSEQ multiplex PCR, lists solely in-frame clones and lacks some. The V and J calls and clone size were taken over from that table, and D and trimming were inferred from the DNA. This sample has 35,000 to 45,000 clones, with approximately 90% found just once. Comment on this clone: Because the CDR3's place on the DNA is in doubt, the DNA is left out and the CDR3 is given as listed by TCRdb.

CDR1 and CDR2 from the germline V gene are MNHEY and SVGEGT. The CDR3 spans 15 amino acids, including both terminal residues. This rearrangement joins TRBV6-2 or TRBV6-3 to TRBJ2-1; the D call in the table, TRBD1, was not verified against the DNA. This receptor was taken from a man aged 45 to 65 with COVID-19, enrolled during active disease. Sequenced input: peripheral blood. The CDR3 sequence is CASSTSATGYNEQFF.